This TCR beta chain was observed in a study of brain T cells in children with intractable seizures. Findings and caveats of the study: Only CDR3 sequence similarity suggested viral specificity, without known HCMV serostatus. Pre- and post-surgery blood differed in depth, so pre-surgery absences may be undersampling.

This sample's time point: blood from clinic visit 5 months post-surgery; TSC patient then seizure free. Surgery cases with the highest brain T cell transcript signatures were chosen for sequencing. Patients received at least one anti-epileptic drug before surgery. The method was immunoSEQ multiplex PCR; TCRdb's version includes in-frame clones alone and lacks a portion of them. The sample lists approximately 330,000 clones, roughly 93% seen once, with 4.5% to 7% in the top ten. This clone came up a few times. Its specificity is unknown. The sample here was peripheral blood, taken roughly 5 months after surgery. The receptor's source is a boy under two years old with tuberous sclerosis and intractable seizures.

The CDR3 spells CASSPIDRVKGTEAFF. The CDR3, as DNA: TGTGCCAGCTCACCTATCGACAGGGTAAAGGGGACTGAAGCTTTCTTT. The chain combines TRBV18 with TRBJ1-1; 7 bases match TRBD1. With V trimmed by 3 bases and J by 5 bases, 12 bases remained unmatched. The germline gives CDR1 KGHSH, CDR2 LQKENI. The CDR3 loop spans 16 amino acids.